A single sample is the source of the 14 T cell receptor beta chains below, sequenced in a study of T cell responses to AZD1222 COVID-19 vaccine. Sequencing was performed with immunoSEQ multiplex PCR; in TCRdb, only in-frame clones are kept and a portion is missing. The table records about 73,000 clones, 80% to 90% of them present only once. Sequencing used peripheral blood, obtained 28 days after the second AZD1222 dose. The origin of the receptors is an adult who received the AZD1222 COVID-19 vaccine.

CDR3 protein: CAVRDRGGDTQYF. As DNA, the CDR3 is TGTGCCGTCCGGGACAGGGGGGGAGATACGCAGTATTTT. The chain uses TRBV24-1 and TRBJ2-3; TRBD1 agrees at 11 bases. The V gene end was trimmed by 12 bases and the J gene end by 5 bases; junction bases not matched to a gene: 6. The germline V gene encodes CDR1 KGHDR and CDR2 SFDVKD. This CDR3 comprises 13 residues.

The chain combines TRBV5-1 with TRBJ1-6; D is possibly TRBD1 (6 bases). This CDR3 has 15 amino acids. V shed 0 bases and J shed 10 bases, with 14 bases lying between them. The V gene's germline CDR1 is SGHRS and CDR2 YFSETQ. This chain's CDR3 is CASSLAGRGLSPLHF. As DNA, the CDR3 is TGCGCCAGCAGCTTGGCAGGGAGGGGGTTATCACCCCTCCACTTT.

This clone was recorded only once. This chain uses TRBV7-2 with TRBJ1-6; D remains ambiguous. CDR3 length equals 14 residues. Germline V gene sequence: CDR1 SGHTA, CDR2 FQGNSA. V lost 5 bases and J lost 9, with 14 bases in between. CDR3 nucleotides: TGTGCCAGCAGCCCCGGACCGAACCCTTCACCCCTCCACTTT. Translated, it gives CASSPGPNPSPLHF.

The chain's CDR3 is CASSPQGPGANVLTF. CDR3 DNA sequence: TGTGCCAGCTCACCGCAGGGTCCTGGGGCCAACGTCCTGACTTTC. This chain uses TRBV18 with TRBJ2-6; weak D call: TRBD1 (5 bases). The CDR3 extends over 15 amino acids. V gave up 3 bases and J gave up 2 bases, with 8 bases separating them. Per germline, CDR1 KGHSH and CDR2 LQKENI. Looking up the rest from reference TRBV18 and TRBJ2-6 gives the full variable domain: NAGVMQNPRHLVRRRGQEARLRCSPMKGHSHVYWYRQLPEEGLKFMVYLQKENIIDESGMPKERFSAEFPKEGPSILRIQQVVRGDSAAYFCASSPQGPGANVLTFGAGSRLTVL.

The chain employs TRBV25-1 and TRBJ2-3; TRBD1 might be the D (5 bases). The germline V gene encodes CDR1 MGHDK and CDR2 SYGVNS. Between the trimmed V and J ends, which lost 1 base and 6 bases, there was a span of 11 bases. The CDR3 runs 14 residues. The CDR3 nucleotides are TGTGCCAGCAGTGAATCCCGACAGCAGGATACGCAGTATTTT. Translating it yields CASSESRQQDTQYF.

CDR3 amino acids: CASITRGRNTEAFF. The DNA of the CDR3 is TGTGCCAGCATCACCAGGGGTCGGAACACTGAAGCTTTCTTT. This sequence joins TRBV6-5 and TRBJ1-1, with D perhaps matching TRBD1 (6 bases). This CDR3 comprises 14 residues. CDR1 and CDR2 from the germline V gene are MNHEY and SVGAGI. Trimming removed 7 bases from V and 1 base from J, with 13 bases in between.

The rearrangement links TRBV9 to TRBJ2-3; TRBD2 agrees at 7 bases. There are 18 residues in the CDR3. Trimming cost V 0 bases and J 2 bases; bases outside gene matches: 12. Germline loops: CDR1 SGDLS, CDR2 YYNGEE. The CDR3 sequence is CASSVAGGGIGTTDTQYF. The DNA of the CDR3 is TGTGCCAGCAGCGTAGCGGGGGGTGGCATCGGGACCACAGATACGCAGTATTTT.

This clone was observed a handful of times. The chain couples TRBV3-1 (or the pseudogene TRBV3-2) to TRBJ1-4; TRBD1 matches 9 bases. The CDR3 contains 17 residues. The V and J ends lost 3 bases and 4 bases, in that order; junction bases with no gene match: 9. CDR1 LGHDT and CDR2 YNNKEL come from the germline V gene (reference sequence). The CDR3 loop is CASSQGTGTSHNEKLFF. For the CDR3, the DNA is TGTGCCAGCAGCCAGGGGACAGGGACCTCCCATAATGAAAAACTGTTTTTT.

The V and J genes are TRBV5-1 and TRBJ2-2; 8 bases align to TRBD2. V was clipped by 4 bases and J by 6 bases; unmatched bases: 11. The CDR3 consists of 16 residues. The germline CDR1 and CDR2 sequences are SGHRS and YFSETQ. This CDR3 is CASSKRAGGPSGELFF. The DNA of the CDR3 is TGCGCCAGCAGCAAAAGGGCGGGGGGTCCTTCCGGGGAGCTGTTTTTT.

DNA of the CDR3: TGTGCCAGTAGTATGGGGTGGGCACCCCTCCACTTT. Translating gives CASSMGWAPLHF. The chain links TRBV19 to TRBJ1-6, with D hard to call. CDR3 length: 12 amino acids. V shed 3 bases and J shed 11 bases, with 8 bases lying between them. CDR1 is LNHDA and CDR2 is SQIVND in the germline V gene (reference sequence).

The chain carries TRBV4-2 and TRBJ2-1; D is uncertain. Germline V CDR1 and CDR2: LGHNA, YNFKEQ. V was trimmed by 4 bases and J by 1 base, leaving 11 bases between them. The CDR3 consists of 15 residues. CDR3: CASSPSEISYNEQFF. The DNA of the CDR3 is TGTGCCAGCAGCCCCAGCGAAATTTCCTACAATGAGCAGTTCTTC.

The chain recombines TRBV18 with TRBJ1-1, with 8 bases aligning to TRBD1. The CDR3 consists of 17 residues. Losses at the gene ends were 2 bases for V and 0 bases for J; bases not matched to a gene: 8. Germline assignment: CDR1 KGHSH and CDR2 LQKENI. In nucleotides, the CDR3 is TGTGCCAGCTCACCAGCCGGCAGGGGGCTACTGAACACTGAAGCTTTCTTT. Amino acids: CASSPAGRGLLNTEAFF.

This chain uses TRBV30 with TRBJ2-3, with 7 bases matching TRBD1. J lost 0 bases, V lost 3 bases, and 6 bases had no gene match. Germline loops: CDR1 GTSNPN, CDR2 SVGIG (reference sequence). This CDR3 has 15 amino acids. The CDR3 DNA sequence: TGTGCCTGGAGCCGACGGGACAGAAGCACAGATACGCAGTATTTT. Translation gives CAWSRRDRSTDTQYF.

The chain employs TRBV6-2 or TRBV6-3 and TRBJ2-1; D may be TRBD1 (6 bases). V gave up 2 bases and J gave up 9 bases, with 23 bases separating them. CDR3 length equals 17 residues. CDR1 is MNHEY, CDR2 SVGEGT, per germline. The CDR3 DNA sequence: TGTGCCAGCAGTTACGACCAGGGGTCCAGCCCCGACGGTGAGCAGTTCTTC. It is translated as CASSYDQGSSPDGEQFF.